Shown below are 8 T cell receptor beta chains from a single sample sequenced in a study of blood T cell repertoires in COVID-19. This table comes from immunoSEQ multiplex PCR, and its TCRdb copy is limited to in-frame clones, with some not included. The sample carries approximately 210,000 clones, roughly 90% recorded once. Material for sequencing was peripheral blood. All receptors derive from a middle-aged man with active or convalescent COVID-19.

The chain links TRBV18 to TRBJ2-7; D gene uncertain. Trimming shortened V by 3 bases and J by 0 bases, and 6 bases separated the two germline ends. The germline CDR1 and CDR2 sequences are KGHSH and LQKENI. This CDR3 contains 13 residues. CDR3 protein: CASSPGSSYEQYF. For the CDR3, the DNA is TGTGCCAGCTCACCTGGCAGCTCCTACGAGCAGTACTTC. The entire variable domain, with the rest obtained from reference TRBV18 and TRBJ2-7, is as follows: NAGVMQNPRHLVRRRGQEARLRCSPMKGHSHVYWYRQLPEEGLKFMVYLQKENIIDESGMPKERFSAEFPKEGPSILRIQQVVRGDSAAYFCASSPGSSYEQYFGPGTRLTVT.

This rearrangement joins TRBV7-2 to TRBJ1-4, with 7 nucleotides matching TRBD1. The CDR3 has 16 amino acids. Losses at the gene ends were 6 bases for V and 4 bases for J; bases not matched to a gene: 11. The germline CDR1 and CDR2 sequences are SGHTA and FQGNSA. CDR3 sequence: CASSRPTGTDNEKLFF. The CDR3, as DNA: TGTGCCAGCAGTCGACCTACCGGGACAGATAATGAAAAACTGTTTTTT. Full variable domain (remainder filled in from reference TRBV7-2 and TRBJ1-4): GAGVSQSPSNKVTEKGKDVELRCDPISGHTALYWYRQSLGQGLEFLIYFQGNSAPDKSGLPSDRFSAERTGGSVSTLTIQRTQQEDSAVYLCASSRPTGTDNEKLFFGSGTQLSVL.

This chain joins TRBV18 and TRBJ1-6, with TRBD1 matching 7 bases. J was trimmed by 2 bases and V by 6 bases; bases with no gene match: 4. CDR3 length: 15 residues. Germline assignment: CDR1 KGHSH and CDR2 LQKENI. The CDR3 region is CASSLGQAYNSPLHF. CDR3 nucleotide sequence: TGTGCCAGCTCTCTCGGACAGGCCTATAATTCACCCCTCCACTTT.

In DNA form, the CDR3 reads TGTGCCAGTAGGGCCGAGAGGGTTCGCAATGAGCAGTTCTTC. It encodes CASRAERVRNEQFF. The rearrangement joins TRBV27 to TRBJ2-1; D might be TRBD2 (5 bases). V lost 9 bases and J 6 bases, leaving 18 bases between the germline ends. This CDR3 is built from 14 residues. Germline lookup yields CDR1 MNHEY and CDR2 SMNVEV (reference sequence).

This clone has just one count. The chain is built from TRBV2 and TRBJ1-1; no firm D call. The germline CDR1 and CDR2 sequences are SNHLY and FYNNEI. V was cut by 5 bases and J by 2 bases, with 9 bases left in between. The CDR3 totals 13 residues. In nucleotides, the CDR3 is TGTGCCAGCAGTTGGCCAGAAAACACTGAAGCTTTCTTT. As protein: CASSWPENTEAFF.

The chain employs TRBV7-9 and TRBJ2-7; no definite D call. The V end lost 5 bases, the J end lost 1 base, and 12 bases lay between the germline ends. This CDR3 region has 14 residues. The germline gives CDR1 SEHNR, CDR2 FQNEAQ (reference sequence). The DNA for the CDR3 is TGTGCCAGCAGCCCGACATTCGAGTCCTACGAGCAGTACTTC. This translates into CASSPTFESYEQYF.

This clone was seen a single time. This chain uses TRBV29-1 with TRBJ1-2; 7 nucleotides agree with TRBD1. V gave up 5 bases and J gave up 4 bases; unmatched junction bases: 1. The CDR3 length is 11 residues. CDR1 SQVTM and CDR2 ANQGSEA come from the germline V gene. For the CDR3, the DNA is TGCAGCGTTTGGACAGGCTATGGCTACACCTTC. This codes for CSVWTGYGYTF.

The chain carries TRBV5-6 and TRBJ2-5; weak D call: TRBD1 (5 bases). Germline V gene sequence: CDR1 SGHDT, CDR2 YYEEEE. V lost 4 bases and J 4 bases, leaving 17 bases between the germline ends. The CDR3 length is 15 residues. The CDR3 DNA sequence: TGTGCCAGCAGCAGTTCCAGGGTAGGGTCAGAGACCCAGTACTTC. This codes for CASSSSRVGSETQYF.